The source of this T cell receptor (beta chain) is a study of identifying expanded T cells in peripheral blood. V was clipped by 4 bases and J by 0 bases; unmatched bases: 8. This CDR3 is 17 amino acids long. Germline V lookup: CDR1 SGHRS, CDR2 YFSETQ. Some clones are missing from TCRdb's copy, which holds only in-frame ones; the method was immunoSEQ multiplex PCR. The sample contains 70,000 to 95,000 clones, around nine tenths of which appear only once. Turning to this clone: Its specificity is unknown.

No infections or other immune events were documented during collection. Regarding the study as a whole: Clone count variance between roughly 2-week samples rose with total template count. Around 1.2 clones differed between technical replicates, versus approximately 17 and 20 over time.

Input material: blood. The receptor was isolated from a person between 18 and 75 years old in good health. This sequence joins TRBV5-1 and TRBJ2-3; 10 bases map to TRBD2. CDR3 region: CASSPMGLARSTDTQYF. DNA for the CDR3: TGCGCCAGCAGCCCAATGGGACTAGCGAGAAGCACAGATACGCAGTATTTT.